Included here is one T cell receptor (beta chain) sequence, with context. This clonotype was detected ten times or more. This receptor's antigen is unknown. There are no base qualities to consult, and no much larger clone falls within one base. This sample is drawn from a study of T cells in Graves' hyperthyroidism and ophthalmopathy (dated by TCRdb to about 2019). In terms of the full investigation: Peripheral blood was sampled at the time of initial diagnosis, prior to any treatment. A discovery cohort of roughly 96 patients, 43 with Graves' ophthalmopathy and approximately 57 with stable Graves' hyperthyroidism, was used to find distinguishing TCR V-J signatures. Prospective prediction of ophthalmopathy was tested in an independent validation cohort of 18 hyperthyroidism patients and 17 patients who later progressed to ophthalmopathy. The approximately 100 discovery patients were divided at random into training and test sets in a 7:3 ratio. The study also compared thyroid tissue and blood T-cell repertoires from several Graves' hyperthyroidism patients. After sampling, hyperthyroidism patients received methimazole starting at 30 mg daily, and ophthalmopathy patients received high-dose intravenous methylprednisolone. According to the paper, TCR Vbeta CDR3 sequencing was carried out on about 140 peripheral blood samples, which came from 40 to 45 ophthalmopathy, around 74 hyperthyroidism and roughly 17 progressor patients. General study outcomes and caveats: Blood samples also contained most of the expanded thyroid clonotypes (frequency above 0.001), which suggests that blood repertoires may reflect thyroid immune responses. In validation, progression to ophthalmopathy was predicted by the model with about 70% sensitivity and nearly 75% specificity, a median of 6.5 months before onset. A 13 V-J signature model separated ophthalmopathy from stable hyperthyroidism, with nearly 90% sensitivity and about 81% specificity in cross-validation and 80%/75% in testing. Sample size was not statistically predetermined, and investigators were not blinded to group allocation.

Stable Graves' hyperthyroidism was defined as no progression to ophthalmopathy during 18 months of follow-up. Hyperthyroidism patients were aged 18 to 65 years and newly diagnosed, with disease duration of less than 2 months. The study excluded patients with uncontrolled infections, other autoimmune diseases, pregnancy or lactation. Clinical symptoms, serum thyroxine and TRAb, thyroid ultrasound, and orbital computed tomography formed the basis for the diagnoses. PBMCs were separated from approximately 9.9 ml of fresh peripheral blood using Ficoll-Paque density gradient centrifugation. Total RNA was extracted with Trizol reagent, and quality was checked on an Agilent 2100 Bioanalyzer. Its CDR3 holds 13 amino acids, cysteine through phenylalanine. CDR3 DNA only is kept here, 39 bases in frame from base 1. V was cut back by 1 base and J by 10 bases, leaving a gap of 11 bases between them. CDR1 and CDR2 are read off the germline V gene as SGDLS and YYNGEE.

The TCR beta CDR3 regions were amplified from the RNA transcripts. The TCR CDR3 was subjected to a first round of RT-PCR using the HTBI primer set and the Qiagen OneStep RT-PCR kit. Libraries were constructed in a second round of multiplex PCR, after which size selection and purification were carried out. The libraries were sequenced on an Illumina HiSeq2000 using paired-end 100 bp reads. As for how the authors treated the data: SOAPnuke was used to process the raw data, with reads discarded if the reads contained adapters or uncalled bases, had a mean Phred below 15, or lacked an exact constant-primer or identifier match. High-quality paired reads were merged using COPE v1.2.5, and each unique nucleotide sequence was defined as a clonotype. MiTCR v1.1 was used to align the clonotypes against IMGT TRBV, TRBD and TRBJ reference segments. Only V-J combinations with frequency above 0.0001, covering roughly 99% of repertoires, were analysed. A TCS score was defined as the ratio of F50 (clonal expansion) to E x V (chaos), with BLOSUM62-based TCRdist applied between CDR3 peptides within each V-J. Welch's t-statistics and random forest reduced fewer than 550 V-J features to around 14, which were used in a naive Bayes classifier (R e1071). TCRdb itself trimmed the public reads at Q25 with fastp, ran MiXCR and retained productive beta chains. For every CDR3 protein sequence, its rows merge into one entry that carries the most common genes and DNA. These V and J calls are TCRdb output, not the study's own analysis. The sample records some 440,000 distinct CDR3 sequences, approximately 14% of which are singletons. The ten most abundant clones make up 7.7% of the sample.

This TCR derives from a woman aged 18-29 years with Graves' hyperthyroidism. Sequences were obtained from blood. The V gene is TRBV9 and the J gene is TRBJ2-2, with the D gene not confidently named. The CDR3 here reads CASSVTDALELFF. The bases are TGTGCCAGCAGCGTAACCGATGCGCTGGAGCTGTTTTTT.